Here is one T cell receptor (beta chain) with its context. CDR1 and CDR2 (germline): SGDLS, YYNGEE. The CDR3 consists of 15 residues. V lost 2 bases, J lost 1 base, and 12 bases lay in between. The sample originates from a study of blood T cell repertoires in COVID-19. On the study more broadly: From the United States, Italy and Spain came samples of acute and convalescent COVID-19.

Produced via immunoSEQ multiplex PCR; TCRdb's table is partial and in-frame only. The repertoire holds about 62,000 clones, with roughly 72% as singletons. The receptor's source is a woman aged 45-59 years with active or convalescent COVID-19. V usage is TRBV9 and J usage is TRBJ1-1, with a possible D match to TRBD1 (5 bases). The sample consisted of peripheral blood. CDR3 residues: CASSVSGLGNTEAFF. In nucleotides, the CDR3 is TGTGCCAGCAGCGTTTCGGGACTCGGGAACACTGAAGCTTTCTTT.